A single sample gave rise to the 17 T cell receptor beta chains below, sequenced in a study of cytomegalovirus exposure and HLA in healthy donors (dated by TCRdb to 2016 to 2017). Preparation of the library involved the immunoSEQ multiplex PCR assay. Sourced from immuneACCESS, this table was stored by TCRdb with only in-frame sequences that have V and J called. A share of the clones is absent; for the studies checked, an unresolved V gene accounts for under half, and the remainder has no known explanation. This sample is represented by approximately 88,000 clones; roughly 95% of them were singletons. The ten largest clones take up approximately 1.4% of the sample. The sample comprised PBMCs. These receptors all come from a woman between 18 and 29 years old in good health and CMV-seronegative.

V gene TRBV18 combines with J gene TRBJ2-5; 11 bases fit TRBD2. This CDR3 has 15 residues. The germline gives CDR1 KGHSH, CDR2 LQKENI. V was clipped by 6 bases and J by 1 base; unmatched bases: 4. CDR3 sequence (DNA): TGTGCCAGCTCGCGGACTAGCGGGCGCCAAGAGACCCAGTACTTC. This codes for CASSRTSGRQETQYF.

The V call is TRBV10-3, the J call TRBJ2-7; the D gene is possibly TRBD2 (6 bases). This CDR3 has 16 amino acids. The V gene lost 11 bases and the J gene lost 0 bases, with 23 bases spanning the gap. Germline CDR1 reads ENHRY; CDR2 reads SYGVKD. CDR3 sequence reads: CASWGGGVGLSYEQYF. The CDR3 region has the DNA TGTGCCTCCTGGGGCGGAGGGGTAGGGCTCTCCTACGAGCAGTACTTC.

V is TRBV6-1 and J is TRBJ2-5, with D perhaps matching TRBD1 (6 bases). Germline V lookup: CDR1 MNHNS, CDR2 SASEGT. CDR3 length: 13 residues. V lost 3 bases and J lost 7, with 12 bases in between. The CDR3 bases are TGTGCCAGCAGTGAGGGTGGGGGCGGGACCCAGTACTTC. Protein product: CASSEGGGGTQYF.

The V call is TRBV18, the J call TRBJ2-3, with TRBD2 matching 11 bases. Germline V gives CDR1 KGHSH, CDR2 LQKENI. V trimming: 1 base; J trimming: 5 bases; junction bases outside the gene matches: 5. This CDR3 contains 16 residues. The CDR3 bases are TGTGCCAGCTCACCACATGGGACTAGCGGTCGAGATACGCAGTATTTT. Translating gives CASSPHGTSGRDTQYF.

This chain links TRBV28 with TRBJ2-7, with 8 bases fitting TRBD2. V lost 8 bases and J lost 0; bases outside the gene matches: 3. This CDR3 is 13 amino acids long. Germline assignment: CDR1 MDHEN and CDR2 SYDVKM. The CDR3 nucleotides read TGTGCCAGCTTTGCGGGGGGCTCCTACGAGCAGTACTTC. It translates to CASFAGGSYEQYF.

The CDR3 region has the DNA TGTGCCAGCAGAGCCCGGGGGACCCAGTACTTC. It translates to CASRARGTQYF. The chain couples TRBV28 to TRBJ2-5, with D perhaps TRBD2 (5 bases). Between the trimmed V and J ends, which lost 6 bases and 7 bases, there was a span of 9 bases. Germline V lookup: CDR1 MDHEN, CDR2 SYDVKM. The CDR3 loop spans 11 amino acids.

This clone has a handful of counts. The rearrangement joins TRBV11-2 to TRBJ1-2; D is possibly TRBD1 (6 bases). Germline V gene sequence: CDR1 SGHAT, CDR2 FQNNGV. The CDR3 covers 12 residues. V lost 6 bases and J 6 bases, leaving 11 bases between the germline ends. The DNA of the CDR3 is TGTGCCAGCAGGAGGACAGCGCATGGCTACACCTTC. Its translation: CASRRTAHGYTF.

The chain joins TRBV10-2 to TRBJ1-1, with 7 bases fitting TRBD1. The CDR3 loop spans 12 amino acids. Germline V lookup: CDR1 WSHSY, CDR2 SAAADI. J lost 1 base, V lost 8 bases, and 1 base had no gene match. The CDR3 DNA follows: TGCGCCAGCCAGGGGGGGAACACTGAAGCTTTCTTT. Amino acids: CASQGGNTEAFF.

This clone has just one count. The V call is TRBV19, the J call TRBJ2-1, with a possible D match to TRBD2 (6 bases). CDR3 length: 17 residues. Germline V gene data show CDR1 as LNHDA and CDR2 as SQIVND (reference sequence). Deletions cut 3 bases from V and 3 bases from J, with 18 bases between. CDR3 in amino acids: CASSMETRPSDYNEQFF. The CDR3 nucleotides read TGTGCCAGTAGTATGGAGACTAGGCCATCTGACTACAATGAGCAGTTCTTC.

CDR3 amino acids: CASSLDRGTSGVNEQFF. The CDR3 DNA follows: TGTGCCAGCAGCTTAGATCGGGGGACTAGCGGGGTAAATGAGCAGTTCTTC. The V and J genes are TRBV11-3 and TRBJ2-1; TRBD2 agrees at 13 bases. This CDR3 comprises 17 residues. With 0 bases clipped from V and 7 bases from J, the junction kept 6 bases outside the gene matches. In germline, CDR1 is SGHNT, CDR2 YENEEA.

V and J are TRBV5-8 and TRBJ2-7; TRBD2 is a possible D gene (6 bases). Trimming stripped 2 bases from V and 3 bases from J, with 18 bases between. The CDR3 runs 16 residues. Looked up from germline, CDR1 is SGHTS and CDR2 is YDEGEE. The CDR3 here is CASSFGGRGWGYEQYF. In DNA form, the CDR3 reads TGTGCCAGCAGCTTCGGGGGAAGGGGTTGGGGCTACGAGCAGTACTTC. Full variable domain (missing parts from reference TRBV5-8 and TRBJ2-7): EAGVTQSPTHLIKTRGQQATLRCSPISGHTSVYWYQQALGLGLQFLLWYDEGEERNRGNFPPRFSGRQFPNYSSELNVNALELEDSALYLCASSFGGRGWGYEQYFGPGTRLTVT.

The V and J genes are TRBV28 and TRBJ1-1; D is uncertain. V was shortened by 3 bases and J by 7 bases, with 9 bases between the two germline ends. The CDR3 is made up of 12 amino acids. CDR1 is MDHEN and CDR2 is SYDVKM in the germline V gene. As DNA, the CDR3 is TGTGCCAGCAGTTTGGGCATCCTTGAAGCTTTCTTT. This translates into CASSLGILEAFF.

The CDR3 loop reads CASRAPGQGARQYF. DNA of the CDR3: TGTGCCAGCAGGGCTCCGGGACAGGGGGCCCGGCAGTACTTC. This rearrangement joins TRBV27 to TRBJ2-5, with TRBD1 matching over 12 bases. The V gene's germline CDR1 is MNHEY and CDR2 SMNVEV (reference sequence). The V segment lost 6 bases and the J segment 11 bases; nucleotides outside the gene matches: 10. The CDR3 has 14 amino acids.

The chain recombines TRBV5-1 with TRBJ2-3; TRBD2 matches at 7 bases. V lost 6 bases, J lost 0 bases, and 10 bases stayed unmatched. The CDR3 totals 16 residues. Germline CDR1 reads SGHRS; CDR2 reads YFSETQ. As DNA, the CDR3 is TGCGCCAGCAAGGAAGGTCTAGCGGCAAGCACAGATACGCAGTATTTT. Amino acid sequence: CASKEGLAASTDTQYF.

This chain connects TRBV6-6 to TRBJ2-7; the D gene is possibly TRBD2 (6 bases). The CDR3 is 16 amino acids. Per germline, CDR1 MNHNY and CDR2 SVGAGI (reference sequence). The ends were cut back, 0 bases at V and 2 bases at J, with 14 bases in the middle. The CDR3 loop is CASSYSSVGGTYEQYF. CDR3 DNA: TGTGCCAGCAGTTACTCGAGCGTCGGCGGGACCTACGAGCAGTACTTC.

The chain recombines TRBV6-5 with TRBJ2-1; 10 positions agree with TRBD1. Germline V lookup: CDR1 MNHEY, CDR2 SVGAGI. Unmatched junction bases numbered 9, after V lost 7 bases and J lost 6 bases. This CDR3 contains 15 residues. CDR3 region: CASTLTGGSFNEQFF. The CDR3, as DNA: TGTGCCAGCACCCTGACAGGGGGCTCTTTCAATGAGCAGTTCTTC.

The chain has TRBV5-1 and TRBJ2-2; 7 bases are a match to TRBD2. With V trimmed by 3 bases and J by 1 base, 3 bases remained unmatched. Germline V lookup: CDR1 SGHRS, CDR2 YFSETQ. The CDR3 extends over 15 amino acids. The CDR3 loop is CASSSGLENTGELFF. The CDR3 DNA is TGCGCCAGCAGCTCAGGACTAGAGAACACCGGGGAGCTGTTTTTT.